This entry concerns a single T cell receptor beta chain. The antigen is undetermined. The CDR3 has 14 amino acids. V gave up 5 bases and J gave up 1 base, with 11 bases separating them. In germline, CDR1 is SSHAT, CDR2 FNYEAQ (reference sequence). The data stem from a study of cytomegalovirus exposure and HLA in healthy donors. Use of 60 Vbeta and 13 Jbeta primers characterized the PCR. TCRdb's table, derived via immunoSEQ multiplex PCR, lists solely in-frame clones and lacks some. The sample lists approximately 67,000 clones, 80% to 90% occurring once. Whole-study results and caveats: Specific recognition of CMV antigens was confirmed in vitro for a few chains (all CMV-associated). Follow-up analysis found HLA locus-dependent TCR association rates, highest for DRB1 and lowest for HLA-C.

The receptor comes from a woman aged 25 to 45 in good health and CMV-seropositive. The chain is built from TRBV7-7 and TRBJ2-5; weak D call: TRBD1 (6 bases). Sequencing was carried out using PBMCs. CDR3 nucleotides: TGTGCCAGCAGCGATACAGGGCTCCAAGAGACCCAGTACTTC. Its protein product is CASSDTGLQETQYF.